This is a list of T cell receptor beta chains from one sample in a study of shared clonotypes between healthy human individuals. The protocol was immunoSEQ multiplex PCR, while the TCRdb copy is restricted to in-frame clones and leaves out a portion. Among around 2.5 million clones listed, over 85% were seen once. The sequenced sample was naive CD4+ T cells from PBMCs. The receptors were gathered from a man aged 18-30 years in good health. Some clones in this sample may be carry-over from other donors' samples. The CDR3 runs from the conserved cysteine through the conserved F or W. D genes are given only for firm matches. Rows may omit the clone size; those that give it use once, few, many or a size class.

j_call clone_size d_call v_call cdr3_aa cdr3_nt
TRBJ2-7 . TRBD2 TRBV4-1 CASSQGGLANYEQYF TGCGCCAGCAGCCAAGGTGGACTAGCCAACTACGAGCAGTACTTC
TRBJ2-7 . . TRBV4-3 CASSQDSTDSYEQYF TGCGCCAGCAGCCAAGATAGTACAGACTCCTACGAGCAGTACTTC
TRBJ1-2 . TRBD1 TRBV7-3 CASTDDRAGGYTF TGTGCCAGCACCGATGACAGGGCGGGTGGCTACACCTTC
TRBJ1-6 . . TRBV18 CASSQAHGNVSPLHF TGTGCCAGCTCACAAGCTCATGGGAATGTTTCACCCCTCCACTTT
TRBJ2-5 once TRBD2 TRBV5-1 CASSLREAGGGETQYF TGCGCCAGCAGCCTCCGTGAAGCGGGAGGTGGGGAGACCCAGTACTTC
TRBJ1-1 . . TRBV11-3 CASSWGTNTEAFF TGTGCCAGCAGCTGGGGGACTAACACTGAAGCTTTCTTT
TRBJ1-2 . TRBD1 TRBV2 CASSEQGDDGYTF TGTGCCAGCAGTGAACAGGGGGACGATGGCTACACCTTC
TRBJ2-6 . . TRBV5-1 CASSFTSGANVLTF TGCGCCAGCAGCTTTACTTCTGGGGCCAACGTCCTGACTTTC
TRBJ2-1 . . TRBV2 CASSEYFPYNEQFF TGTGCCAGCAGTGAGTACTTTCCCTACAATGAGCAGTTCTTC
TRBJ2-5 . TRBD1 TRBV5-4 CASSLTGTVEETQYF TGTGCCAGCAGCTTAACCGGGACAGTAGAAGAGACCCAGTACTTC